The TCR beta chain under discussion was sequenced for a study of T cells in Graves' hyperthyroidism and ophthalmopathy. Findings of the study overall: Within blood appeared most thyroid clonotypes that had expanded above 0.001. From stable hyperthyroidism, ophthalmopathy was set apart by a 13 V-J model.

This CDR3 is built from 17 residues. Germline V gene sequence: CDR1 SGHTA, CDR2 FQGNSA. After removal of 0 bases from V and 4 bases from J, the junction contained 9 bases not matched to a gene. Clinicians diagnosed patients from clinical symptoms, serum thyroxine and TRAb, thyroid ultrasound and orbital computed tomography. What was amplified from RNA transcripts were TCR beta CDR3 regions. The HTBI primer set drove a first-round RT-PCR of the TCR CDR3. TCRdb redid the calling of the multiplex PCR reads with MiXCR, one entry per CDR3 protein. The sample lists just over 550,000 distinct CDR3 sequences, about 45% seen once, with about 8.2% in the top ten. In regard to this clonotype: Its cognate antigen is unknown.

Source material: peripheral blood or thyroid tissue (not recorded which). The rearrangement uses TRBV7-2 and TRBJ1-5, with TRBD1 identical over 7 bases. The TCR comes from a woman aged 18-29 years with Graves' hyperthyroidism. Here the CDR3 DNA reads TGTGCCAGCAGCTTAGCTCGTACAGGGGTTCGGAATCAGCCCCAGCATTTT. Translated, it gives CASSLARTGVRNQPQHF.